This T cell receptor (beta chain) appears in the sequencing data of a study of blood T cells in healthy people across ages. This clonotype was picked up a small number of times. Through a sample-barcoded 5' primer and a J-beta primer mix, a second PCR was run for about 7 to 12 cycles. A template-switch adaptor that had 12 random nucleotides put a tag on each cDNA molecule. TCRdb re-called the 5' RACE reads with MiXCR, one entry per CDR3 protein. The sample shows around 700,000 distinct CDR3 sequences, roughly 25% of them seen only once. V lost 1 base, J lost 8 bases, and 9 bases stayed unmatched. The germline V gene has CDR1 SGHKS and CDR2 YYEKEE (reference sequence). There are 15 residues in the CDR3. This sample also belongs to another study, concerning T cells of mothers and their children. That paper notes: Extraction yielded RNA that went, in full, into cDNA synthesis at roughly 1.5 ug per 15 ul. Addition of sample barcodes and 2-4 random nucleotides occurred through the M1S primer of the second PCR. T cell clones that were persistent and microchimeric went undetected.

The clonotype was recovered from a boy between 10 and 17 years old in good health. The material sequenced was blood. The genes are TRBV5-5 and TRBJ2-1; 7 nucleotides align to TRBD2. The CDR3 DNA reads TGTGCCAGCAGCTTGCGAGGCGGGAGTAGAGATGAGCAGTTCTTC. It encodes CASSLRGGSRDEQFF.